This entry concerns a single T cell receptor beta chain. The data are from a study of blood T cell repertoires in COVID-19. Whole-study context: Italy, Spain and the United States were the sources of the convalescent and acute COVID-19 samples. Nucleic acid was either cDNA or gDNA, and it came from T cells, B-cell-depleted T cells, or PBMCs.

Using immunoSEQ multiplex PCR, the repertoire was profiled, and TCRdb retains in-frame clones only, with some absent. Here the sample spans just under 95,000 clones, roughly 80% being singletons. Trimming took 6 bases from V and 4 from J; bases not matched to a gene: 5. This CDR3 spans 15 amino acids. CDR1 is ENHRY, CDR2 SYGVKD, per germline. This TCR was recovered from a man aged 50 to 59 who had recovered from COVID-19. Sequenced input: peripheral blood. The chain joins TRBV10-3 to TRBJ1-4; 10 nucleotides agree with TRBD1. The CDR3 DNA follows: TGTGCCATCAGCAGCGACAGGGGGCATAATGAAAAACTGTTTTTT. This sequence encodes CAISSDRGHNEKLFF.